These 26 T cell receptor beta chains originate from one sample sequenced in a study of OX40 agonist ivuxolimab in advanced cancers. The data were produced by immunoSEQ multiplex PCR, yet TCRdb's version contains in-frame clones alone and is incomplete. The sample yields roughly 77,000 clones, 85% seen once. The material was CD4+ or CD8+ T cells sorted from blood, obtained in a trial of the OX40 agonist ivuxolimab. These receptors all stem from an adult with an advanced solid tumor such as melanoma, head and neck, liver or kidney cancer.

The chain has TRBV2 and TRBJ2-2; D might be TRBD1 (5 bases). The germline CDR1 and CDR2 sequences are SNHLY and FYNNEI. Trimming removed 4 bases at V and 4 bases at J, with 13 bases between. This CDR3 is 15 amino acids long. Written as DNA, the CDR3 is TGTGCCAGCAGTGGGCAGGGTCTGGGCACCGGGGAGCTGTTTTTT. Its protein product is CASSGQGLGTGELFF.

For this clone: Other DNA sequences in this sample translate to the same CDR3. The chain couples TRBV10-3 to TRBJ1-5, with 7 bases aligning to TRBD1. The length of the CDR3 is 13 residues. Trimming cost V 3 bases and J 5 bases; bases outside gene matches: 1. CDR1 is ENHRY, CDR2 SYGVKD, per germline. This chain's CDR3 is CAISEDRDQPQHF. CDR3 in DNA: TGTGCCATCAGTGAAGACAGGGATCAGCCCCAGCATTTT.

The rearrangement links TRBV10-3 to TRBJ1-2; D not resolved. Germline V lookup: CDR1 ENHRY, CDR2 SYGVKD. This CDR3 is 13 amino acids long. V shed 3 bases and J shed 2 bases, with 7 bases lying between them. The CDR3 spells CAISDGPNYGYTF. DNA for the CDR3: TGTGCCATCAGTGACGGACCAAACTATGGCTACACCTTC.

As for this clone: One end of the junction does not line up with germline, which may come from a read error. The rearrangement uses TRBV5-4 and TRBJ2-5; possible D gene TRBD2, 5 bases. Germline lookup yields CDR1 SGHNT and CDR2 YYREEE (reference sequence). The CDR3 totals 14 residues. This chain's CDR3 is CASRLDRGLETQYF. The CDR3 DNA is TGTGCCAGCAGATTGGATCGGGGTTTGGAGACCCAGTACTTC.

V gene TRBV11-2 combines with J gene TRBJ2-3; D remains ambiguous. Germline V lookup: CDR1 SGHAT, CDR2 FQNNGV. The CDR3 is 15 residues long. The V and J ends lost 3 bases and 0 bases respectively, with 10 bases between them. Here the CDR3 DNA reads TGTGCCAGCAGCTTGAACGGTGTCAGCACAGATACGCAGTATTTT. This sequence encodes CASSLNGVSTDTQYF. The full variable domain, its missing parts supplied by reference TRBV11-2 and TRBJ2-3, is EAGVAQSPRYKIIEKRQSVAFWCNPISGHATLYWYQQILGQGPKLLIQFQNNGVVDDSQLPKDRFSAERLKGVDSTLKIQPAKLEDSAVYLCASSLNGVSTDTQYFGPGTRLTVL.

The J gene is TRBJ1-5, the V gene TRBV6-1; perhaps TRBD1 as D (6 bases). V gave up 4 bases and J gave up 4 bases, with 8 bases separating them. Looked up from germline, CDR1 is MNHNS and CDR2 is SASEGT. CDR3 length equals 13 residues. CDR3 amino acids: CASSGQENQPQHF. The CDR3 nucleotides are TGTGCCAGCAGTGGACAGGAGAATCAGCCCCAGCATTTT.

The CDR3 DNA is TGTGCCAGCCAGGCGGCATTCAATCAGCCCCAGCATTTT. Protein: CASQAAFNQPQHF. The J gene is TRBJ1-5, the V gene TRBV6-5, with D unclear. Looked up from germline, CDR1 is MNHEY and CDR2 is SVGAGI. The CDR3 is 13 amino acids. The V and J ends lost 8 bases and 3 bases respectively, with 11 bases between them.

Notes on this clone: A junction end diverges from the germline sequence, so it may reflect a read error. The rearrangement joins TRBV30 to TRBJ2-3; possibly TRBD1 or TRBD2 for D (7 bases each). Germline assignment: CDR1 GTSNPN and CDR2 SVGIG (reference sequence). This CDR3 region has 17 residues. The CDR3 loop is CARSARGGGYYTDTQYF. DNA of the CDR3: TGTGCCCGGAGTGCGCGGGGAGGGGGCTATTACACAGATACGCAGTATTTT.

The chain combines TRBV5-1 with TRBJ1-1, with D perhaps matching TRBD1 (5 bases). The V end was cut by 0 bases, the J end by 5 bases, with 14 bases between. Germline CDR1 SGHRS, CDR2 YFSETQ. The CDR3 loop spans 15 amino acids. DNA of the CDR3: TGCGCCAGCAGCTTGGACGGGCAGGGTGGTACTGAAGCTTTCTTT. Translation gives CASSLDGQGGTEAFF.

This chain connects TRBV5-4 to TRBJ2-1; TRBD1 might be the D (6 bases). The V and J ends lost 4 bases and 5 bases respectively, with 16 bases between them. Germline values: CDR1 SGHNT, CDR2 YYREEE (reference sequence). The CDR3 has 15 residues. CDR3 in DNA: TGTGCCAGCAGCCCCAGGGCGGCAGGGGACAATGAGCAGTTCTTC. Translation: CASSPRAAGDNEQFF. Looking up the rest from reference TRBV5-4 and TRBJ2-1 gives the full variable domain: ETGVTQSPTHLIKTRGQQVTLRCSSQSGHNTVSWYQQALGQGPQFIFQYYREEENGRGNFPPRFSGLQFPNYSSELNVNALELDDSALYLCASSPRAAGDNEQFFGPGTRLTVL.

The chain combines TRBV30 with TRBJ1-3; D gene unclear. CDR1 GTSNPN and CDR2 SVGIG come from the germline V gene (reference sequence). V was pared by 4 bases and J by 1 base, with 17 bases between. The CDR3 is made up of 16 amino acids. DNA of the CDR3: TGTGCCTGGAAAAACCTGGTCGGGAGATCTGGAAACACCATATATTTT. Protein product: CAWKNLVGRSGNTIYF. Filled out from reference TRBV30 and TRBJ1-3, the complete variable domain reads SQTIHQWPATLVQPVGSPLSLECTVEGTSNPNLYWYRQAAGRGLQLLFYSVGIGQISSEVPQNLSASRPQDRQFILSSKKLLLSDSGFYLCAWKNLVGRSGNTIYFGEGSWLTVV.

This clone has only one observation. The chain joins TRBV19 to TRBJ1-2, with TRBD1 as a possible D gene (5 bases). The V gene lost 5 bases and the J gene lost 4 bases, with 17 bases spanning the gap. From germline, CDR1 is LNHDA and CDR2 SQIVND (reference sequence). This CDR3 has 15 amino acids. CDR3 amino acids: CASSLSRWGSYGYTF. DNA of the CDR3: TGTGCCAGTAGTCTCTCGAGGTGGGGCAGCTATGGCTACACCTTC.

The chain uses TRBV2 and TRBJ2-7; 8 nucleotides align to TRBD1. V gave up 7 bases and J gave up 3 bases; unmatched junction bases: 2. Germline CDR1 is SNHLY and CDR2 is FYNNEI. This CDR3 has 12 residues. The CDR3 spells CASTGTGYEQYF. CDR3 DNA sequence: TGTGCCAGCACTGGGACAGGCTACGAGCAGTACTTC.

The CDR3 DNA reads as TGTGCCAGCAGCCTTGAGTCCGGACCCTACGAGCAGTACTTC. It codes for CASSLESGPYEQYF. The V and J genes are TRBV7-8 and TRBJ2-7; D is unclear. The germline V gene encodes CDR1 SGHVS and CDR2 FQNEAQ. V lost 5 bases to trimming and J lost 2 bases, with 13 bases between them. This CDR3 region has 14 residues.

The chain carries TRBV19 and TRBJ1-5; D gene ambiguous. CDR1 and CDR2 from the germline V gene are LNHDA and SQIVND (reference sequence). There are 17 residues in the CDR3. V was clipped by 4 bases and J by 2 bases, with 18 bases between them. The CDR3 sequence is CASSSTLSNVRNQPQHF. CDR3 DNA sequence: TGTGCCAGTAGTAGCACCCTCAGTAACGTTCGCAATCAGCCCCAGCATTTT. Looking up the rest from reference TRBV19 and TRBJ1-5 gives the full variable domain: DGGITQSPKYLFRKEGQNVTLSCEQNLNHDAMYWYRQDPGQGLRLIYYSQIVNDFQKGDIAEGYSVSREKKESFPLTVTSAQKNPTAFYLCASSSTLSNVRNQPQHFGDGTRLSIL.

The chain links TRBV27 to TRBJ2-7; the match to TRBD2 covers 11 bases. The V and J ends lost 0 bases and 7 bases, in that order; junction bases with no gene match: 8. The CDR3 has 16 amino acids. Germline CDR1 and CDR2: MNHEY and SMNVEV (reference sequence). The CDR3: CASSLSVLAGVKEQYF. The CDR3 DNA is TGTGCCAGCAGTTTATCAGTACTAGCGGGGGTAAAAGAGCAGTACTTC.

The chain carries TRBV5-6 and TRBJ1-5; D is ambiguous. Trimming cost V 5 bases and J 0 bases, with 12 bases left between them. Germline V gene lookup returns CDR1 SGHDT and CDR2 YYEEEE. The CDR3 contains 15 residues. Here the CDR3 DNA reads TGTGCCAGCAGTTACCTTTACGGTAGCAATCAGCCCCAGCATTTT. Protein sequence: CASSYLYGSNQPQHF. Supplemented by reference TRBV5-6 and TRBJ1-5, the full variable domain reads DAGVTQSPTHLIKTRGQQVTLRCSPKSGHDTVSWYQQALGQGPQFIFQYYEEEERQRGNFPDRFSGHQFPNYSSELNVNALLLGDSALYLCASSYLYGSNQPQHFGDGTRLSIL.

This chain links TRBV30 with TRBJ1-2, with D hard to call. Germline V CDR1 and CDR2: GTSNPN, SVGIG (reference sequence). The CDR3 length is 14 residues. With 0 bases removed from V and 5 bases from J, the gap between germline ends came to 13 bases. The CDR3 protein is CAWSVTGLAYGYTF. CDR3 bases: TGTGCCTGGAGTGTTACTGGTTTAGCATATGGCTACACCTTC. The whole variable domain, filled in from reference TRBV30 and TRBJ1-2, reads SQTIHQWPATLVQPVGSPLSLECTVEGTSNPNLYWYRQAAGRGLQLLFYSVGIGQISSEVPQNLSASRPQDRQFILSSKKLLLSDSGFYLCAWSVTGLAYGYTFGSGTRLTVV.

The V and J genes are TRBV6-1 and TRBJ1-2; D is perhaps TRBD1 (6 bases). The CDR3 has 14 amino acids. Trimming took off 4 bases at V and 5 bases at J, with 14 bases between the two ends. Germline CDR1 MNHNS, CDR2 SASEGT. The CDR3 DNA reads as TGTGCCAGCAGTGGTCTGGGGGCTGGGTATGGCTACACCTTC. Protein product: CASSGLGAGYGYTF.

The V and J genes are TRBV5-5 and TRBJ1-4, with 8 bases lining up with TRBD1. The CDR3 is made up of 15 amino acids. J gave up 5 bases and V 3 bases, and 6 bases lay outside the gene matches. Germline V gene sequence: CDR1 SGHKS, CDR2 YYEKEE (reference sequence). CDR3: CASSSLRTGNEKLFF. The CDR3, as DNA: TGTGCCAGCAGCTCGTTGAGGACAGGGAATGAAAAACTGTTTTTT.

This clone turned up a few times. V is TRBV7-2 and J is TRBJ1-5; no clear D gene. Between the trimmed V and J ends, which lost 1 base and 1 base, there was a span of 8 bases. The CDR3 is made up of 15 amino acids. The germline V gene has CDR1 SGHTA and CDR2 FQGNSA. The CDR3 DNA is TGTGCCAGCAGCTTAGTGGCTGCCAGCAATCAGCCCCAGCATTTT. This encodes CASSLVAASNQPQHF.

This clone turned up a few times. This chain links TRBV10-2 with TRBJ2-1; D uncertain. Germline CDR1 WSHSY, CDR2 SAAADI. The CDR3 extends over 15 amino acids. Deletions cut 6 bases from V and 0 bases from J, with 12 bases between. CDR3 bases: TGCGCCAGCAGCCCCGGTACACCCTCCTACAATGAGCAGTTCTTC. It specifies CASSPGTPSYNEQFF.

V is TRBV7-2 and J is TRBJ1-1; TRBD1 aligns across 10 bases. Germline V gives CDR1 SGHTA, CDR2 FQGNSA. The CDR3 totals 10 residues. The V gene end was trimmed by 8 bases and the J gene end by 10 bases; junction bases not matched to a gene: 1. The CDR3 DNA follows: TGTGCCAGCCGACAGGGGGCAGCTTTCTTT. Protein product: CASRQGAAFF.

The chain carries TRBV20-1 and TRBJ2-1; D is tentatively TRBD1 or TRBD2 (5 bases each). Trimming pared 6 bases from V and 9 bases from J, leaving 9 bases between. The CDR3 contains 10 residues. Germline V gene lookup returns CDR1 DFQATT and CDR2 SNEGSKA (reference sequence). The CDR3 DNA sequence: TGCAGTGCCCCGAGGGGTGAGCAGTTCTTC. It codes for CSAPRGEQFF.

The chain links TRBV29-1 to TRBJ2-5; TRBD1 matches 8 bases. V lost 8 bases to trimming and J lost 5 bases; unmatched junction nucleotides: 13. In germline, CDR1 is SQVTM, CDR2 ANQGSEA. CDR3 length equals 14 residues. The CDR3 DNA reads as TGCAGCCTCTCTCAGGGGGCCATCGGGGAGACCCAGTACTTC. Its protein product is CSLSQGAIGETQYF.

This chain uses TRBV7-9 with TRBJ1-4, with 11 bases that match TRBD1. Germline CDR1 SEHNR, CDR2 FQNEAQ (reference sequence). Trimming at V came to 4 bases and at J to 7 bases, leaving 8 bases not matched to a gene. CDR3 length: 16 amino acids. CDR3 DNA sequence: TGTGCCAGCAGCTCAAGCGGGACAGGGGGAGGTGAAAAACTGTTTTTT. It translates to CASSSSGTGGGEKLFF.